This TCR beta chain is from a study of cytomegalovirus exposure and HLA in healthy donors. Study overall: Earlier findings included roughly 100 million unique TCR beta sequences obtained from 150 million to 200 million T cells.

Concerning this clone itself: Its cognate antigen is unknown.

The study's findings and limits: With later analysis, a missense DCLRE1C variant became linked to TCR beta V- and J-gene trimming.

Both 60 Vbeta primers and 13 Jbeta primers went into the PCR. The data were produced by immunoSEQ multiplex PCR, yet TCRdb's version contains in-frame clones alone and is incomplete. The repertoire has about 120,000 clones, approximately 80% of them found once; the top ten carry about 9.2%. Germline V gene lookup returns CDR1 SNHLY and CDR2 FYNNEI. The CDR3 is made up of 13 amino acids. J was trimmed by 7 bases and V by 5 bases; bases with no gene match: 5. At sampling all donors were nominally healthy, likely with unrecorded immune exposures. This sequence was found in a young man in good health and CMV-seropositive. The sequenced sample consisted of PBMCs. The chain combines TRBV2 with TRBJ2-1, with TRBD1 identical over 7 bases. For the CDR3, the DNA is TGTGCCAGCAGTTTAGACAGGGTAAATGAGCAGTTCTTC. This gives the protein CASSLDRVNEQFF.